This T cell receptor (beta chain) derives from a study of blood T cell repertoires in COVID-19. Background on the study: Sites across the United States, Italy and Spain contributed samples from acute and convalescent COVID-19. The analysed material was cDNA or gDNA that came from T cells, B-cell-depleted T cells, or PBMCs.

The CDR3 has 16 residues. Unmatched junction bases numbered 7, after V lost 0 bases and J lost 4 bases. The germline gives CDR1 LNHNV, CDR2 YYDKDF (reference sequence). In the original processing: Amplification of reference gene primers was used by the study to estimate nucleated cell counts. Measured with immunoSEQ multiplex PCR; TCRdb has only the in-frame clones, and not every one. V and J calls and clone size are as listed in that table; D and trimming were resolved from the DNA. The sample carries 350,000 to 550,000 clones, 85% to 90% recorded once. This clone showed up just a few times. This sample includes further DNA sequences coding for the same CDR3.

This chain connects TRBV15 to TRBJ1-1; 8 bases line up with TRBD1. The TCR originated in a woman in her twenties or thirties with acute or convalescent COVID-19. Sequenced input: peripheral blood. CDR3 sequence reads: CATSRDLGTGSTEAFF. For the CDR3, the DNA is TGTGCCACCAGCAGAGATTTGGGGACAGGATCCACTGAAGCTTTCTTT.